A selection of T cell receptor beta chains follows, all from one sample in a study of patients and donors after allogeneic stem cell transplantation. TCRdb recomputed calls from the RT-PCR reads with MiXCR, one row per CDR3 protein. Among roughly 9,900 distinct CDR3 sequences listed, roughly a fifth were seen once. Specimen: blood, either unsorted or a sorted T cell fraction (not recorded which). All receptors come from a human donor who was either an allogeneic HSCT recipient or a stem cell or donor lymphocyte infusion donor (not recorded which). It is not recorded whose cells these are; they may come from a transplant donor. Both conserved end residues are part of each CDR3. The D gene is left open where the match is weak. The size entry is marked missing in some rows and otherwise reads once, few, many or a size class.

V: TRBV20-1
J: TRBJ2-7
D: -
size: -
length: 13
DNA: TGCAGTGCTAGGTCAGCCCAGATCTACGAGCAGTACTTC
CDR3: CSARSAQIYEQYF

V: TRBV5-1
J: TRBJ1-1
D: -
size: many
length: 14
DNA: TGCGCCAGCAGCTTGGGAGATGGGGGCACTGAAGCTTTCTTT
CDR3: CASSLGDGGTEAFF

V: TRBV12-3/TRBV12-4
J: TRBJ1-2
D: -
size: -
length: 13
DNA: TGTGCCAGCAGCCGAACAGGGACCTATGGCTACACCTTC
CDR3: CASSRTGTYGYTF

V: TRBV29-1
J: TRBJ1-1
D: -
size: many
length: 13
DNA: TGCAGCGTCCTAGGGGGAGCGGACACTGAAGCTTTCTTT
CDR3: CSVLGGADTEAFF

V: TRBV5-1
J: TRBJ1-1
D: -
size: -
length: 15
DNA: TGCGCCAGCAGCCTCCATCGGATCGGGGCCACTGAAGCTTTCTTT
CDR3: CASSLHRIGATEAFF

V: TRBV18
J: TRBJ2-2
D: -
size: few
length: 17
DNA: TGTGCCAGCTCACCGGCCACAGGAACCTTGAACACCGGGGAGCTGTTTTTT
CDR3: CASSPATGTLNTGELFF

V: TRBV7-2
J: TRBJ1-6
D: -
size: few
length: 14
DNA: TGTGCCAGCAGCTCCAGAGGGCGCGATTCACCCCTCCACTTT
CDR3: CASSSRGRDSPLHF

V: TRBV29-1
J: TRBJ1-2
D: -
size: many
length: 14
DNA: TGCAGCGTAGGTGGTCTTGGAAATAGCTATGGCTACACCTTC
CDR3: CSVGGLGNSYGYTF

V: TRBV2
J: TRBJ1-3
D: -
size: many
length: 14
DNA: TGTGCCAGCAGTGATTCCGCCTTTCGGAACACCATATATTTT
CDR3: CASSDSAFRNTIYF

V: TRBV4-3
J: TRBJ1-5
D: -
size: -
length: 18
DNA: TGCGCCAGCAGCCAAGAAGCCTCGTGGGGGGCTGGCAATCAGCCCCAGCATTTT
CDR3: CASSQEASWGAGNQPQHF

V: TRBV27
J: TRBJ2-7
D: TRBD2
size: -
length: 18
DNA: TGTGCCAGCAGTCGAGGTCCTACTAGCGGGGTGAGACCATACGAGCAGTACTTC
CDR3: CASSRGPTSGVRPYEQYF

V: TRBV7-2
J: TRBJ1-5
D: -
size: -
length: 13
DNA: TGTGCCAGCAGCTCGGGACCGAATCAGCCCCAGCATTTT
CDR3: CASSSGPNQPQHF

V: TRBV4-3
J: TRBJ1-2
D: TRBD1
size: -
length: 16
DNA: TGCGCCAGCAGCCAAGTTTCGACAGGGGTGAACTATGGCTACACCTTC
CDR3: CASSQVSTGVNYGYTF

V: TRBV6-5
J: TRBJ1-1
D: -
size: -
length: 11
DNA: TGTGCCAGCAGGGGGGGCTCTGAAGCTTTCTTT
CDR3: CASRGGSEAFF

V: TRBV7-9
J: TRBJ2-2
D: -
size: -
length: 17
DNA: TGTGCCAGCAGCCTAACCGCCCGTCAGGGGTTAACCGGGGAGCTGTTTTTT
CDR3: CASSLTARQGLTGELFF

V: TRBV3-1
J: TRBJ2-1
D: -
size: few
length: 15
DNA: TGTGCCAGCAGCGACAGGACGGCTAATTTCAATGAGCAGTTCTTC
CDR3: CASSDRTANFNEQFF

V: TRBV7-9
J: TRBJ1-4
D: -
size: few
length: 15
DNA: TGTGCCAGCAGCTTATTCATACGGTCTAATGAAAAACTGTTTTTT
CDR3: CASSLFIRSNEKLFF

V: TRBV6-5
J: TRBJ2-5
D: -
size: few
length: 13
DNA: TGTGCCAGCACCCCCAGGGGTCACGAGACCCAGTACTTC
CDR3: CASTPRGHETQYF

V: TRBV10-2
J: TRBJ2-1
D: -
size: large
length: 14
DNA: TGCGCCAGCAGTGACCGCCAGGGGTACAATGAGCAGTTCTTC
CDR3: CASSDRQGYNEQFF

V: TRBV9
J: TRBJ2-3
D: -
size: -
length: 15
DNA: TGTGCCAGCAGCGGTTCCCCCGGATACACAGATACGCAGTATTTT
CDR3: CASSGSPGYTDTQYF

V: TRBV27
J: TRBJ2-5
D: -
size: -
length: 14
DNA: TGTGCCAGCAGACTTACAGGGCTACTAGAGACCCAGTACTTC
CDR3: CASRLTGLLETQYF

V: TRBV20-1
J: TRBJ2-3
D: -
size: -
length: 18
DNA: TGCAGTGCTAGACCCCACTTCGGGATGTGGGGGAGCACAGATACGCAGTATTTT
CDR3: CSARPHFGMWGSTDTQYF

V: TRBV18
J: TRBJ2-3
D: -
size: many
length: 14
DNA: TGTGCCAGCTCACCGGTGGGGATGACAGATACGCAGTATTTT
CDR3: CASSPVGMTDTQYF

V: TRBV2
J: TRBJ2-3
D: -
size: -
length: 12
DNA: TGTGCCAGCAGTTATGTTCCAGATACGCAGTATTTT
CDR3: CASSYVPDTQYF

V: TRBV11-2
J: TRBJ1-6
D: -
size: -
length: 13
DNA: TGTGCCAGCAGCTTAGGCGCCGGCTCACCCCTCCACTTT
CDR3: CASSLGAGSPLHF

V: TRBV10-3
J: TRBJ1-1
D: TRBD1
size: -
length: 17
DNA: TGTGCCATCAGTGACTGGACAGGGGGTATTGGGCACACTGAAGCTTTCTTT
CDR3: CAISDWTGGIGHTEAFF

V: TRBV10-3
J: TRBJ2-2
D: -
size: many
length: 17
DNA: TGTGCCATCAGTGAGTCCGGGCGCGGGACGAACACCGGGGAGCTGTTTTTT
CDR3: CAISESGRGTNTGELFF

V: TRBV12-3/TRBV12-4
J: TRBJ1-6
D: -
size: -
length: 16
DNA: TGTGCCAGCACCCAACCAGGGATATCCTATAATTCACCCCTCCACTTT
CDR3: CASTQPGISYNSPLHF

V: TRBV7-8
J: TRBJ1-5
D: TRBD1
size: -
length: 14
DNA: TGTGCCAGCAGCTTAGTGACAGGGGAACAGCCCCAGCATTTT
CDR3: CASSLVTGEQPQHF

V: TRBV20-1
J: TRBJ1-1
D: -
size: large
length: 11
DNA: TGCAGTGCTAGACGGAACACTGAAGCTTTCTTT
CDR3: CSARRNTEAFF

V: TRBV7-2
J: TRBJ1-2
D: -
size: medium-sized
length: 13
DNA: TGTGCCAGCAGCTCGCGGGGACCCTATGGCTACACCTTC
CDR3: CASSSRGPYGYTF

V: TRBV5-1
J: TRBJ1-4
D: -
size: few
length: 14
DNA: TGCGCCAGCAGCTTACAACAAGGCTATGAAAAACTGTTTTTT
CDR3: CASSLQQGYEKLFF

V: TRBV5-1
J: TRBJ2-1
D: TRBD2
size: many
length: 16
DNA: TGCGCCAGCAGCTTGGGAGCGGGGGGCTCCTACAATGAGCAGTTCTTC
CDR3: CASSLGAGGSYNEQFF

V: TRBV6-2/TRBV6-3
J: TRBJ2-3
D: TRBD1
size: -
length: 16
DNA: TGTGCCAGCAGTTACTCTTGGAAGGGGGCAGGAGATACGCAGTATTTT
CDR3: CASSYSWKGAGDTQYF

V: TRBV20-1
J: TRBJ1-2
D: TRBD1
size: few
length: 13
DNA: TGCAGTGCCGAGGACAGGAGGAACTATGGCTACACCTTC
CDR3: CSAEDRRNYGYTF

V: TRBV12-3/TRBV12-4
J: TRBJ1-3
D: -
size: -
length: 15
DNA: TGTGCCAGCCGCCGTGTCATGAATTTCGGAAACACCATATATTTT
CDR3: CASRRVMNFGNTIYF

V: TRBV20-1
J: TRBJ1-5
D: -
size: -
length: 12
DNA: TGCAGTGCTAGAGCAATTAATCAGCCCCAGCATTTT
CDR3: CSARAINQPQHF

V: TRBV29-1
J: TRBJ2-7
D: TRBD1
size: many
length: 13
DNA: TGCAGCGTTAAACAGGGGACCGGCGACGAGCAGTACTTC
CDR3: CSVKQGTGDEQYF

V: TRBV2
J: TRBJ2-7
D: TRBD2
size: few
length: 15
DNA: TGTGCCAGCAGCGAGTCGTTTAGCGGGGGGAGCGAGCAGTACTTC
CDR3: CASSESFSGGSEQYF

V: TRBV9
J: TRBJ2-2
D: -
size: -
length: 13
DNA: TGTGCCAGCAGCGTAGGCTGGGCCGGGGAGCTGTTTTTT
CDR3: CASSVGWAGELFF

V: TRBV12-3/TRBV12-4
J: TRBJ1-6
D: -
size: -
length: 14
DNA: TGTGCCAGCAGTTTACAGGGTTTAGGTTCACCCCTCCACTTT
CDR3: CASSLQGLGSPLHF

V: TRBV20-1
J: TRBJ2-2
D: -
size: few
length: 13
DNA: TGCAGTGCTAGCGGGACTCTCACCGGGGAGCTGTTTTTT
CDR3: CSASGTLTGELFF

V: TRBV10-2
J: TRBJ1-1
D: TRBD1
size: -
length: 14
DNA: TGCGCCAGCTGGACAGGCGCAAAGAACACTGAAGCTTTCTTT
CDR3: CASWTGAKNTEAFF

V: TRBV10-3
J: TRBJ1-1
D: -
size: few
length: 14
DNA: TGTGCCATCAGTGTTAGGCAGGACGATGCTGAAGCTTTCTTT
CDR3: CAISVRQDDAEAFF

V: TRBV21-1
J: TRBJ1-1
D: -
size: few
length: 12
DNA: TGTGCCAGCCTCGGGCCGAACACTGAAGCTTTCTTT
CDR3: CASLGPNTEAFF

V: TRBV12-3/TRBV12-4
J: TRBJ1-3
D: TRBD1
size: few
length: 15
DNA: TGTGCCAGCAGCTCGGGACAGGGTGATGGAAACACCATATATTTT
CDR3: CASSSGQGDGNTIYF

V: TRBV6-4
J: TRBJ2-1
D: TRBD2
size: few
length: 16
DNA: TGTGCCAGCAGTCCCCAACTAGCGGGGGGCGGCAATGAGCAGTTCTTC
CDR3: CASSPQLAGGGNEQFF

V: TRBV4-2
J: TRBJ2-1
D: -
size: many
length: 14
DNA: TGTGCCAGCAGCCAACGCCGAACCTACAATGAGCAGTTCTTC
CDR3: CASSQRRTYNEQFF

V: TRBV20-1
J: TRBJ2-3
D: -
size: many
length: 15
DNA: TGCAGTGCGCCGTCCGGGACAGCGGGCCTCCCTACGCAGTATTTT
CDR3: CSAPSGTAGLPTQYF

V: TRBV2
J: TRBJ1-3
D: -
size: few
length: 15
DNA: TGTGCCAGCAGTGAAATGCGGAGCTCTGGAAACACCATATATTTT
CDR3: CASSEMRSSGNTIYF